The 9 T cell receptor beta chains below come from one sample, sequenced in a study of cytomegalovirus exposure and HLA in healthy donors. A multiplex PCR was run with 60 Vbeta primers and 13 Jbeta primers. The protocol was immunoSEQ multiplex PCR, while the TCRdb copy is restricted to in-frame clones and leaves out a portion. Of 220,000 or so clones listed, about 81% are singletons. The specimen sequenced was PBMCs. The source of these receptors is a woman aged 40 to 49 in good health and CMV-seronegative.

The chain has TRBV19 and TRBJ2-1; tentatively, D is TRBD2 (5 bases). The CDR3 is 15 residues long. Trimming took off 7 bases at V and 0 bases at J, with 13 bases between the two ends. CDR1 and CDR2 (germline): LNHDA, SQIVND (reference sequence). CDR3 nucleotides: TGTGCCAGTAAAACAGCGGCGAGCTCCTACAATGAGCAGTTCTTC. This translates into CASKTAASSYNEQFF. Full variable domain (outside the CDR3, taken from reference TRBV19 and TRBJ2-1): DGGITQSPKYLFRKEGQNVTLSCEQNLNHDAMYWYRQDPGQGLRLIYYSQIVNDFQKGDIAEGYSVSREKKESFPLTVTSAQKNPTAFYLCASKTAASSYNEQFFGPGTRLTVL.

The rearrangement uses TRBV18 and TRBJ1-4; 7 positions agree with TRBD1. With V trimmed by 4 bases and J by 8 bases, 10 bases remained unmatched. Germline values: CDR1 KGHSH, CDR2 LQKENI. The length of the CDR3 is 15 residues. CDR3 sequence reads: CASSLSGQKDEKLFF. The CDR3 region has the DNA TGTGCCAGCTCACTTTCGGGACAGAAGGACGAAAAACTGTTTTTT.

This rearrangement joins TRBV6-6 to TRBJ2-7; D gene ambiguous. The CDR3 is made up of 14 amino acids. Trimming cost V 6 bases and J 0 bases, with 12 bases left between them. Germline V gene data show CDR1 as MNHNY and CDR2 as SVGAGI (reference sequence). The DNA of the CDR3 is TGTGCCAGCAGGCGGCCCGGCAACTCCTACGAGCAGTACTTC. Its translation: CASRRPGNSYEQYF.

The chain has TRBV18 and TRBJ1-5, with TRBD1 as a possible D gene (6 bases). The V end lost 4 bases, the J end lost 5 bases, and 9 bases lay between the germline ends. This CDR3 has 13 residues. Germline V gene data show CDR1 as KGHSH and CDR2 as LQKENI. For the CDR3, the DNA is TGTGCCAGCTCACTAAAGGGGGATCAGCCCCAGCATTTT. Encoded protein: CASSLKGDQPQHF.

The gene calls are TRBV7-2 and TRBJ1-1; D gene uncertain. Germline assignment: CDR1 SGHTA and CDR2 FQGNSA. V lost 1 base and J lost 1, with 7 bases in between. The CDR3 contains 14 residues. CDR3 protein: CASSLDSWNTEAFF. The CDR3 bases are TGTGCCAGCAGCTTAGACAGTTGGAACACTGAAGCTTTCTTT. Full variable domain (missing parts from reference TRBV7-2 and TRBJ1-1): GAGVSQSPSNKVTEKGKDVELRCDPISGHTALYWYRQSLGQGLEFLIYFQGNSAPDKSGLPSDRFSAERTGGSVSTLTIQRTQQEDSAVYLCASSLDSWNTEAFFGQGTRLTVV.

This chain uses TRBV2 with TRBJ1-1, with 7 nucleotides matching TRBD1. CDR1 is SNHLY, CDR2 FYNNEI, per germline. The J segment lost 0 bases and the V segment lost 8 bases, leaving 9 bases of the junction unmatched. The CDR3 totals 15 residues. CDR3 bases: TGTGCCAGCGGACCCGTACAGGGGCTGAACACTGAAGCTTTCTTT. It specifies CASGPVQGLNTEAFF.

The chain is built from TRBV5-1 and TRBJ2-3; no firm D call. Germline loops: CDR1 SGHRS, CDR2 YFSETQ. The CDR3 contains 14 residues. V dropped 4 bases and J dropped 3 bases, with 12 bases sitting between them. The CDR3, as DNA: TGCGCCAGCAGCGTGGAGCGTGGGACAGATACGCAGTATTTT. Translating gives CASSVERGTDTQYF.

The chain has TRBV6-1 and TRBJ2-7; no firm D call. This CDR3 contains 13 residues. Germline V lookup: CDR1 MNHNS, CDR2 SASEGT. V shed 4 bases and J shed 3 bases, with 10 bases lying between them. CDR3 protein: CASSGAPFYEQYF. CDR3 bases: TGTGCCAGCAGTGGGGCCCCGTTCTACGAGCAGTACTTC.

The genes are TRBV27 and TRBJ1-2; 11 bases align to TRBD1. CDR1 is MNHEY, CDR2 SMNVEV, per germline (reference sequence). Trimming took 6 bases from V and 7 from J; bases not matched to a gene: 7. The CDR3 has 14 amino acids. The CDR3 sequence is CASREAGTGGGYTF. CDR3 DNA: TGTGCCAGCAGGGAGGCCGGGACAGGGGGTGGCTACACCTTC.